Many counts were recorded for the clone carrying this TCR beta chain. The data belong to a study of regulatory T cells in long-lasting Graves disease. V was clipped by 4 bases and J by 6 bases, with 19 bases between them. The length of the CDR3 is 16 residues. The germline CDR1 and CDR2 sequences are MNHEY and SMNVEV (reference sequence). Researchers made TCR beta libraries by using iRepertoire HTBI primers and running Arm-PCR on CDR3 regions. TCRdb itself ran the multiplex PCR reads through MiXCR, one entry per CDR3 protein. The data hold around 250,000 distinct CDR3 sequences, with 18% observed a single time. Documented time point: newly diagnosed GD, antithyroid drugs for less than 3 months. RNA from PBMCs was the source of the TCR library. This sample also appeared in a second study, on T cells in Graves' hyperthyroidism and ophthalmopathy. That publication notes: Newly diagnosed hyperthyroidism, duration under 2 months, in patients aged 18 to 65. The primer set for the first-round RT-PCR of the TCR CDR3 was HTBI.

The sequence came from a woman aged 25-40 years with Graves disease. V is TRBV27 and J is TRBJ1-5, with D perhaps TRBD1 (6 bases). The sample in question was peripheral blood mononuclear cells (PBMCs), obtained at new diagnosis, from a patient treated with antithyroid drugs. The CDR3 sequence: CASSSSGTRGSQPQHF. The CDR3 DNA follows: TGTGCCAGCAGTTCCTCAGGGACACGTGGTTCTCAGCCCCAGCATTTT.